These T cell receptor beta chains were read from a single sample in a study of neurological immune-mediated disorders. TCRdb redid the calling of the 5' RACE reads with MiXCR, one entry per CDR3 protein. This sample carries some 65,000 distinct CDR3 sequences, more than 3.5% of them seen once, and the ten largest clones take just over 2.5%. The sample taken for sequencing was PBMCs. The receptor source for this set is a man between 50 and 59 years old with multiple sclerosis. Each CDR3 is given with its conserved first and last residue. D genes are given only for firm matches. A clone size is listed for some rows: how often the clone was seen (once, few, many), or a class if it is expanded.

TRBD2	TRBV6-5	TRBJ2-3	few	CASRVSGGAADTQYF	TGTGCCAGCAGAGTTAGCGGGGGGGCAGCTGATACGCAGTATTTT
NA	TRBV20-1	TRBJ1-1	many	CSARVGGANTEAFF	TGCAGTGCTAGAGTTGGGGGAGCGAACACTGAAGCTTTCTTT
NA	TRBV5-1	TRBJ2-5	many	CASSLGTGIQETQYF	TGCGCCAGCAGCTTGGGGACGGGAATCCAAGAGACCCAGTACTTC
NA	TRBV3-1	TRBJ1-6	few	CASSQVFRRPLHF	TGTGCCAGCAGCCAAGTTTTTCGAAGACCCCTCCACTTT
NA	TRBV20-1	TRBJ2-2	many	CSARAPSGGGGNTGELFF	TGCAGTGCTAGAGCTCCCTCTGGCGGGGGCGGGAACACCGGGGAGCTGTTTTTT
TRBD1	TRBV6-5	TRBJ2-1	many	CASSYRDRLYNEQFF	TGTGCCAGCAGTTACCGGGACAGGCTCTACAATGAGCAGTTCTTC
NA	TRBV11-2	TRBJ2-5	many	CASSTQLRKETQYF	TGTGCCAGCAGCACCCAGCTAAGAAAAGAGACCCAGTACTTC
NA	TRBV7-9	TRBJ2-1	many	CASSLGLVSSYNEQFF	TGTGCCAGCAGCTTAGGACTAGTGAGCTCCTACAATGAGCAGTTCTTC
NA	TRBV7-2	TRBJ2-3	many	CASSLGSSFTDTQYF	TGTGCCAGCAGCTTAGGATCCAGTTTCACAGATACGCAGTATTTT
NA	TRBV20-1	TRBJ1-4	many	CSARNLGRGSEKLFF	TGCAGTGCTAGAAATTTGGGCAGGGGTAGTGAAAAACTGTTTTTT
NA	TRBV5-1	TRBJ2-3	many	CASSPPPSDTQYF	TGCGCCAGCAGCCCTCCGCCGTCAGATACGCAGTATTTT
NA	TRBV20-1	TRBJ1-4	many	CSARDGGNPEKLFF	TGCAGTGCTAGAGATGGAGGGAACCCTGAAAAACTGTTTTTT
NA	TRBV4-1	TRBJ1-5	many	CASSQAAGVGGNQPQNF	TGCGCCAGCAGCCAAGCAGCAGGGGTTGGCGGCAATCAGCCCCAGAATTTT
NA	TRBV5-6	TRBJ2-7	many	CASSNNRGGEQYF	TGTGCCAGCAGCAACAACAGGGGAGGCGAGCAGTACTTC
NA	TRBV12-3/TRBV12-4	TRBJ2-3	many	CASSGGTDTQYF	TGTGCCAGCAGTGGAGGCACAGATACGCAGTATTTT
TRBD2	TRBV7-9	TRBJ2-5	many	CASSLGRTSGDQETQYF	TGTGCCAGCAGCTTAGGGAGGACTAGCGGGGACCAAGAGACCCAGTACTTC
NA	TRBV12-3/TRBV12-4	TRBJ1-1	many	CASSLSNRGTEAFF	TGTGCCAGCAGTTTAAGTAATCGGGGTACTGAAGCTTTCTTT
NA	TRBV4-1	TRBJ2-3	many	CASSQDHTQFTDTQYF	TGCGCCAGCAGCCAAGACCACACCCAATTCACAGATACGCAGTATTTT
NA	TRBV6-6	TRBJ1-5	NA	CASTLVEAAGGPQHF	TGTGCCAGCACCCTGGTGGAGGCTGCCGGTGGGCCCCAGCATTTT
TRBD2	TRBV6-1	TRBJ2-1	many	CASNLAGSYNEQFF	TGTGCCAGCAACCTAGCGGGGTCGTACAATGAGCAGTTCTTC